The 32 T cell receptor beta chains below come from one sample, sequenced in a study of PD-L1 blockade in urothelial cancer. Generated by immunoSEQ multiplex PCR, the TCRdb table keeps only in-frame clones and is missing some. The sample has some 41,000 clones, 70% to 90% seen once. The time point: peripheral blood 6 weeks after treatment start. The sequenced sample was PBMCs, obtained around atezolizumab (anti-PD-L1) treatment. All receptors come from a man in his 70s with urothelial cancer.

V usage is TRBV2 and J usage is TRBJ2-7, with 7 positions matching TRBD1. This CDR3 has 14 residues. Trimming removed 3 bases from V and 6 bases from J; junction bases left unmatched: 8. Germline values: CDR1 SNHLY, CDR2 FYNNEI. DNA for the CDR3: TGTGCCAGCAGTGAGAGGGGGCTAGAGGCCGAGCAGTACTTC. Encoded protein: CASSERGLEAEQYF.

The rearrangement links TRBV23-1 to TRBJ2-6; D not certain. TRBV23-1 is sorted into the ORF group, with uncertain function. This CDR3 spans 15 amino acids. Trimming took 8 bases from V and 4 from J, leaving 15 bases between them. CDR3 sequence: CASGRWASGANVLTF. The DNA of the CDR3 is TGCGCCAGCGGCCGTTGGGCCTCAGGGGCCAACGTCCTGACTTTC.

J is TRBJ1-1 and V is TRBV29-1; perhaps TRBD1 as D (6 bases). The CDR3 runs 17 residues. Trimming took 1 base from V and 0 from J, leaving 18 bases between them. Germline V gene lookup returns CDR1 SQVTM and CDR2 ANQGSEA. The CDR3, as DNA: TGCAGCGTTGAAGTGGGTCTACAGGGTTGGATGAACACTGAAGCTTTCTTT. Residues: CSVEVGLQGWMNTEAFF.

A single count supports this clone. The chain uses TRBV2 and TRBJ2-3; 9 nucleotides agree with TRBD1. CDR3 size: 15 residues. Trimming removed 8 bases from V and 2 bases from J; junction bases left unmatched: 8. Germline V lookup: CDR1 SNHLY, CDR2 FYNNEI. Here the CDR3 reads CASVSTGGITDTQYF. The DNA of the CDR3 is TGTGCCAGCGTGTCGACAGGGGGAATCACAGATACGCAGTATTTT. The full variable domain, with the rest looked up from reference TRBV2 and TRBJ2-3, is EPEVTQTPSHQVTQMGQEVILRCVPISNHLYFYWYRQILGQKVEFLVSFYNNEISEKSEIFDDQFSVERPDGSNFTLKIRSTKLEDSAMYFCASVSTGGITDTQYFGPGTRLTVL.

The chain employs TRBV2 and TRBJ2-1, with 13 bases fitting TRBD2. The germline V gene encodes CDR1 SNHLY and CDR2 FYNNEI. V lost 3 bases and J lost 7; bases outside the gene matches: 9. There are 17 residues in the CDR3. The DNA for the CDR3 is TGTGCCAGCAGTGATAGCAGGACTAGCGGGAGAGGTAATGAGCAGTTCTTC. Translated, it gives CASSDSRTSGRGNEQFF.

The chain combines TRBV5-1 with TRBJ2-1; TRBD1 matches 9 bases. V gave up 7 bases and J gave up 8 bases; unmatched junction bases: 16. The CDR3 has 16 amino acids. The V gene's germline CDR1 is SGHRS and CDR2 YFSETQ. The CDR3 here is CASGNGRTGVRDEQFF. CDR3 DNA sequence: TGCGCCAGCGGGAACGGCCGGACAGGGGTAAGGGATGAGCAGTTCTTC.

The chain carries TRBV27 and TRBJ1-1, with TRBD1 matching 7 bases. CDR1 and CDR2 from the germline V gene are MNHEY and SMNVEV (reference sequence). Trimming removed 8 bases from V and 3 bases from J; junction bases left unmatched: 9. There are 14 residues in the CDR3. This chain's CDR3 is CASGNRGRYTEAFF. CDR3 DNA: TGTGCCAGCGGAAACAGGGGTCGATACACTGAAGCTTTCTTT.

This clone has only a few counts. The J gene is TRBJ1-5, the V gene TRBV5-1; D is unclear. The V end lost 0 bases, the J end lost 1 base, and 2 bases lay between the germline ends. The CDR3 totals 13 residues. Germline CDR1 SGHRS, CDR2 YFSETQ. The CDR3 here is CASSLASNQPQHF. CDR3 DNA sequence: TGCGCCAGCAGCTTGGCGAGCAATCAGCCCCAGCATTTT.

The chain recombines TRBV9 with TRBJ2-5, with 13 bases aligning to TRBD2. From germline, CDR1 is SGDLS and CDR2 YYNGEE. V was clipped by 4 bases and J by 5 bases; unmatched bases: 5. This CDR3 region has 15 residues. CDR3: CASSSGLAGEETQYF. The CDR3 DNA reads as TGTGCCAGCAGCTCAGGACTAGCGGGAGAGGAGACCCAGTACTTC.

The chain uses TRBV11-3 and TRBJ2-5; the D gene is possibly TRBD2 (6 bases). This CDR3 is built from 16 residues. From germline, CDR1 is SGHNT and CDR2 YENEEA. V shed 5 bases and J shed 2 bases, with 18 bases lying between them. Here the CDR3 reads CASSPRTIGRQETQYF. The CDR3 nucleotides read TGTGCCAGCAGCCCTCGGACTATCGGGAGACAAGAGACCCAGTACTTC.

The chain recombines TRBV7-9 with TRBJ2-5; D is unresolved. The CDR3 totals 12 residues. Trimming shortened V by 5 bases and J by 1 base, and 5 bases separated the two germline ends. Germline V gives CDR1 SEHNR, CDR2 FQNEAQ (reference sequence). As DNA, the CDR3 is TGTGCCAGCAGCCTACTCCAAGAGACCCAGTACTTC. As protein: CASSLLQETQYF.

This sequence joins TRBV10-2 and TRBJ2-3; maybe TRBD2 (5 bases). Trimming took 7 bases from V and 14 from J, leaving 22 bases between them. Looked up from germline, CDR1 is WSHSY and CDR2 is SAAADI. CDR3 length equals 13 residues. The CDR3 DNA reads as TGCGCCAGCAACCCCTTCGCTAGCCTTAATCCGTATTTT. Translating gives CASNPFASLNPYF.

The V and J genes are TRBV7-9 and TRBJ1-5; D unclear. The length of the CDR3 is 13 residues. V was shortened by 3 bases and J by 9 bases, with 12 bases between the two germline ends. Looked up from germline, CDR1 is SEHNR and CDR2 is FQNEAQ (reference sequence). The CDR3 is CASSFGWEGPQHF. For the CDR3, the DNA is TGTGCCAGCAGCTTCGGTTGGGAGGGGCCCCAGCATTTT. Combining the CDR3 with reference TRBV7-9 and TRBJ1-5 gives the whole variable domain DTGVSQNPRHKITKRGQNVTFRCDPISEHNRLYWYRQTLGQGPEFLTYFQNEAQLEKSRLLSDRFSAERPKGSFSTLEIQRTEQGDSAMYLCASSFGWEGPQHFGDGTRLSIL.

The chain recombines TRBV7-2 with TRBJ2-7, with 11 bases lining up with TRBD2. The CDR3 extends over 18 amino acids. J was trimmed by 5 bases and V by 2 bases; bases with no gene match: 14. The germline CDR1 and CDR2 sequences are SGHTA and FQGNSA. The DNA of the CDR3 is TGTGCCAGCAGCTTATCAGGGTCACTAGCGGGGGTTTCGGACGAGCAGTACTTC. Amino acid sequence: CASSLSGSLAGVSDEQYF.

This chain's CDR3 is CASTGLAADTQYF. DNA of the CDR3: TGTGCCAGCACGGGACTAGCTGCAGATACGCAGTATTTT. The rearrangement joins TRBV2 to TRBJ2-3, with 9 positions matching TRBD2. The V segment lost 7 bases and the J segment 4 bases; nucleotides outside the gene matches: 3. Germline values: CDR1 SNHLY, CDR2 FYNNEI. CDR3 size: 13 residues.

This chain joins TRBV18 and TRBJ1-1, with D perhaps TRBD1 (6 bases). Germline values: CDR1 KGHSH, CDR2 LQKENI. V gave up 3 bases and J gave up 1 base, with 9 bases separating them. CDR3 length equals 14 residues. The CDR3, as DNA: TGTGCCAGCTCACCCAGGGGACGGAACACTGAAGCTTTCTTT. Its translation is CASSPRGRNTEAFF.

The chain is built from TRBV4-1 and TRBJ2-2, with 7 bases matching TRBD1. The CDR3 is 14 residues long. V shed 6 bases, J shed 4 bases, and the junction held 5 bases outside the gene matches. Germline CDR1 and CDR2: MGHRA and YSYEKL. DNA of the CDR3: TGCGCCAGCAGTCCGACAGGGTCCACCGGGGAGCTGTTTTTT. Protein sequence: CASSPTGSTGELFF.

The chain's CDR3 is CAWRGQAGTEAFF. CDR3 nucleotides: TGTGCCTGGAGGGGACAGGCCGGGACTGAAGCTTTCTTT. The gene calls are TRBV30 and TRBJ1-1, with 8 bases matching TRBD1. Trimming removed 3 bases from V and 5 bases from J; junction bases left unmatched: 5. Germline CDR1 is GTSNPN and CDR2 is SVGIG (reference sequence). The CDR3 runs 13 residues.

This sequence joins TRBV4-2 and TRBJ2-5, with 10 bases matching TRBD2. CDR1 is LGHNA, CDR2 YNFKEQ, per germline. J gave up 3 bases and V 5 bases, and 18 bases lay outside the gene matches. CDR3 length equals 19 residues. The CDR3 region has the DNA TGTGCCAGCAGCAGCCAAGGGGGCGTGCTAGCGGGAGAAGAAGAGACCCAGTACTTC. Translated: CASSSQGGVLAGEEETQYF.

The CDR3 nucleotides are TGTGCCAGCAGCTCGGGACTTAATTTACGGGCTGGGGCCAACGTCCTGACTTTC. Its translation: CASSSGLNLRAGANVLTF. The V and J genes are TRBV7-8 and TRBJ2-6; a weak D match, TRBD2 (6 bases). V gave up 4 bases and J gave up 2 bases, with 18 bases separating them. This CDR3 has 18 residues. Germline loops: CDR1 SGHVS, CDR2 FQNEAQ.

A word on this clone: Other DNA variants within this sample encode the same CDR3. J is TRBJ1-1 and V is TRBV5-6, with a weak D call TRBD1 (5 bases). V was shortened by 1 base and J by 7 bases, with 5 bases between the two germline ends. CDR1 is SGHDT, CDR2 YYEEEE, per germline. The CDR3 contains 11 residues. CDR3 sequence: CASSLTGEAFF. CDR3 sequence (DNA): TGTGCCAGCAGCTTGACAGGTGAAGCTTTCTTT.

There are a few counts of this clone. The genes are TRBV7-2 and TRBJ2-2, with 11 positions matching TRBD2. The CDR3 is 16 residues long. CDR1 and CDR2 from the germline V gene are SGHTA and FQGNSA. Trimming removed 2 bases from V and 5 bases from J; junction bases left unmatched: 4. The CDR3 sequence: CASSLTSGRRTGELFF. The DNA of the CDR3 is TGTGCCAGCAGCTTAACTAGCGGGAGAAGAACCGGGGAGCTGTTTTTT.

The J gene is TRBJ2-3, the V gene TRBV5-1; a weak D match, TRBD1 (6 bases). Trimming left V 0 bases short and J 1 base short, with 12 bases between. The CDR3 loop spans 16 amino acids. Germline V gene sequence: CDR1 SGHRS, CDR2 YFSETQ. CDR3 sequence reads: CASSLGRDKGTDTQYF. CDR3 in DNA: TGCGCCAGCAGCTTGGGACGGGACAAGGGCACAGATACGCAGTATTTT.

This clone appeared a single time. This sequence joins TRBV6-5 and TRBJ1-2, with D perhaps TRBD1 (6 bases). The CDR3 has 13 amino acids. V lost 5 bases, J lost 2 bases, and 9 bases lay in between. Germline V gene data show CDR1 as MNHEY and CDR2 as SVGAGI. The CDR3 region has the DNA TGTGCCAGCAGTCGGGACACAAACTATGGCTACACCTTC. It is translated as CASSRDTNYGYTF.

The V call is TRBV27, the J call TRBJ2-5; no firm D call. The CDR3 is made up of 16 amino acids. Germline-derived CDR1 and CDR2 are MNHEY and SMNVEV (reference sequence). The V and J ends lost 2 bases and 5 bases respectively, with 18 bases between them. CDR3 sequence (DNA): TGTGCCAGCAGTTTAAGGTTCGCGAAAACCAGGGAGACCCAGTACTTC. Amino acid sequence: CASSLRFAKTRETQYF.

The CDR3 nucleotides are TGTGCCAGCAGTCTCCGGATGCGGTTGAACACTGAAGCTTTCTTT. Protein: CASSLRMRLNTEAFF. The chain links TRBV6-1 to TRBJ1-1; no reliable D call. CDR3 length equals 15 residues. Germline V gives CDR1 MNHNS, CDR2 SASEGT. Trimming removed 5 bases at V and 0 bases at J, with 13 bases between.

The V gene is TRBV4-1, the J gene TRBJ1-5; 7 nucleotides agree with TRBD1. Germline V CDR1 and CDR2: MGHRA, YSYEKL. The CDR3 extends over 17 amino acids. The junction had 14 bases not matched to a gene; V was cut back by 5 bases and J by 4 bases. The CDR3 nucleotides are TGCGCCAGCAGCGCAAGAGTCACAGGGGAAGGGAATCAGCCCCAGCATTTT. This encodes CASSARVTGEGNQPQHF.

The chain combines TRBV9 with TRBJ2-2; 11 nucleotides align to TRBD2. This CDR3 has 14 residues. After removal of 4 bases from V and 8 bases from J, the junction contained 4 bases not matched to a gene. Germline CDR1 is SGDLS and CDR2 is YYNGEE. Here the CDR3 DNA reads TGTGCCAGCAGCACCCGACTAGCGGGAGGGGAGCTGTTTTTT. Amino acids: CASSTRLAGGELFF.

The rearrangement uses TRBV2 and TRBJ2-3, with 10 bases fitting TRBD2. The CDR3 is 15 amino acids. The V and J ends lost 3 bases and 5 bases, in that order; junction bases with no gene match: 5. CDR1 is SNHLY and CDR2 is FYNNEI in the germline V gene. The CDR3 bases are TGTGCCAGCAGTGATTTAGCGGGAGGTGGAGATACGCAGTATTTT. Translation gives CASSDLAGGGDTQYF.

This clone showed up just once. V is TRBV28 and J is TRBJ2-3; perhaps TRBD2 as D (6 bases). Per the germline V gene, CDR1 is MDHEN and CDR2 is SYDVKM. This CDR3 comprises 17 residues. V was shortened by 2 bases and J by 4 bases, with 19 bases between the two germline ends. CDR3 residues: CASSLIGSGLMADTQYF. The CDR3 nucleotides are TGTGCCAGCAGTTTAATCGGGAGTGGGTTAATGGCAGATACGCAGTATTTT. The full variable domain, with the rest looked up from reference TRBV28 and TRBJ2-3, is DVKVTQSSRYLVKRTGEKVFLECVQDMDHENMFWYRQDPGLGLRLIYFSYDVKMKEKGDIPEGYSVSREKKERFSLILESASTNQTSMYLCASSLIGSGLMADTQYFGPGTRLTVL.

CDR3 in DNA: TGTGCCAGCTCACCAAGGCGGAATAGCAATCAGCCCCAGCATTTT. Translating it yields CASSPRRNSNQPQHF. This chain joins TRBV18 and TRBJ1-5; D unresolved. This CDR3 spans 15 amino acids. Germline loops: CDR1 KGHSH, CDR2 LQKENI. V dropped 2 bases and J dropped 0 bases, with 8 bases sitting between them. The complete variable domain, with remaining parts taken from reference TRBV18 and TRBJ1-5, reads NAGVMQNPRHLVRRRGQEARLRCSPMKGHSHVYWYRQLPEEGLKFMVYLQKENIIDESGMPKERFSAEFPKEGPSILRIQQVVRGDSAAYFCASSPRRNSNQPQHFGDGTRLSIL.

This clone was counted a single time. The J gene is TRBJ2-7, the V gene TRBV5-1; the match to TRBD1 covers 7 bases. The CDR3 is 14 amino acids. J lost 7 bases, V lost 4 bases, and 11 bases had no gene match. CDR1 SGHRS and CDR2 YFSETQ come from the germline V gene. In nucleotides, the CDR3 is TGCGCCAGCAGCGCCGGGACAGCTCCTAGGGAGCAGTACTTC. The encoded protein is CASSAGTAPREQYF.